This T cell receptor beta chain derives from a study of cytomegalovirus exposure and HLA in healthy donors. Study context: Approximately 80 million unique TCRs, all from HLA-typed donors, were included in an early release of the data. General observations from the study: In a later analysis, V- and J-gene trimming of beta chains associated with a DCLRE1C missense variant, replicated independently. Sequence variants that were highly shared formed a cluster that was likely a sequencing artifact.

With regard to this clone: Its cognate antigen is unknown.

The CDR3 spans 16 residues. CDR1 is MNHNS and CDR2 is SASEGT in the germline V gene. V gave up 0 bases and J gave up 8 bases, with 16 bases separating them. The PCR contained 60 Vbeta and 13 Jbeta primers. In the original analysis: Unique TCR beta chains numbered around 80 million in a later analysis, with roughly 10 million shared. TCRdb's copy holds only in-frame clones and misses some; the assay was immunoSEQ multiplex PCR. Clone size and V and J calls were adopted from that table, with D and trimming inferred from the DNA. The sample has more than 140,000 clones; about 64% are singletons. The sequence was obtained from a woman aged 25 to 45 in good health and CMV-seropositive. Sequenced input: PBMCs. The gene calls are TRBV6-1 and TRBJ1-4, with D possibly TRBD1 on 6 matching bases. The CDR3, as DNA: TGTGCCAGCAGTGAAGCGTACCGGACAGTGACAGAAAAACTGTTTTTT. Translation gives CASSEAYRTVTEKLFF.